Here is one T cell receptor beta chain with its context. The record originates from a study of blood T cell repertoires in COVID-19. TCRdb's table, derived via immunoSEQ multiplex PCR, lists solely in-frame clones and lacks some. The sample records under 200,000 clones, about 85% being singletons. This CDR3 has 16 residues. Trimming took 5 bases from V and 1 from J, leaving 12 bases between them. Germline assignment: CDR1 SGHTA and CDR2 FQGTGA. Seattle cases were enrolled at active infection and followed longitudinally. The clonotype comes from a woman in her fifties or sixties with COVID-19, enrolled during active disease. Source material: peripheral blood. The chain uses TRBV7-3 and TRBJ2-6, with D perhaps TRBD1 (5 bases). CDR3 nucleotide sequence: TGTGCCAGCAGCCCACACGCAGGGTCTGGGGCCAACGTCCTGACTTTC. As protein: CASSPHAGSGANVLTF.